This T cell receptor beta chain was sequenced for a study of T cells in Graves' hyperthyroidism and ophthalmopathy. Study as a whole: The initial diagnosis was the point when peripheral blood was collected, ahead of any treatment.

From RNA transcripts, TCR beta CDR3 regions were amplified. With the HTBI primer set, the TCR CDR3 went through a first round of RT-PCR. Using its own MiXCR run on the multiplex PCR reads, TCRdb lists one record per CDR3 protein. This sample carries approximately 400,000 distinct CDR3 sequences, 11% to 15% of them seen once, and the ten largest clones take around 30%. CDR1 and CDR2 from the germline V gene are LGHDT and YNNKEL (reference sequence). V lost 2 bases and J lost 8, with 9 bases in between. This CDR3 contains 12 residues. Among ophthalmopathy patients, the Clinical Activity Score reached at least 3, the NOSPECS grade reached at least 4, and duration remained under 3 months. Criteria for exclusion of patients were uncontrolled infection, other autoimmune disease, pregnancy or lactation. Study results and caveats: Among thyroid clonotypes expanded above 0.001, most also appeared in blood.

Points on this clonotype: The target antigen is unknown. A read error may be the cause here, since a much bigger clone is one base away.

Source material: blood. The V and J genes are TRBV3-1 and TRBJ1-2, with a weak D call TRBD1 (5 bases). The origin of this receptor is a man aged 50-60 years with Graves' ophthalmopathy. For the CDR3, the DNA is TGTGCCAGCAGCCAAAACAGGAGCGGCTACACCTTC. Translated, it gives CASSQNRSGYTF.